Listed below are T cell receptor beta chains from one sample, sequenced in a study of T cell changes during pregnancy in multiple sclerosis. Clones were read by immunoSEQ multiplex PCR, and TCRdb kept only the in-frame ones, dropping some. This sample has tens of thousands of clones, with 75% to 90% found just once. Here the sequenced sample was peripheral blood, taken before pregnancy. Receptor source: a female donor with multiple sclerosis, enrolled in a pregnancy study. Each CDR3 is given with its conserved first and last residue. A D gene is named only where the DNA matches it firmly. Clone size, where shown, is once, few, many, or a class for clones that have expanded.

len	j_gene	d_gene	abundance	v_gene	CDR3nt	CDR3aa
14	TRBJ2-3	NA	NA	TRBV7-2	TGTGCCAGCAGCGCGGGTTTGGGCACAGATACGCAGTATTTT	CASSAGLGTDTQYF
15	TRBJ2-2	TRBD1	once	TRBV10-2	TGCGCCAGCAACTCCGGACAGGGCAGCACCGGGGAGCTGTTTTTT	CASNSGQGSTGELFF
16	TRBJ2-5	TRBD2	NA	TRBV10-3	TGTGCCACGAAGGGAGCTAGCGGGGCCCTCCGGGAGACCCAGTACTTC	CATKGASGALRETQYF
14	TRBJ2-1	NA	NA	TRBV10-2	TGCGCCAGCACCCTAAGAACTAGTGGGCATGAGCAGTTCTTC	CASTLRTSGHEQFF
16	TRBJ1-1	NA	few	TRBV4-2	TGTGCCAGCAGCTCCCCTCTGCGGGGCGCGAACACTGAAGCTTTCTTT	CASSSPLRGANTEAFF
16	TRBJ1-2	NA	NA	TRBV5-1	TGCGCCAGCAGCTTGGGGGGCGGACACCTTTCCTATGGCTACACCTTC	CASSLGGGHLSYGYTF
13	TRBJ2-1	TRBD1	NA	TRBV6-6	TGTGCCAGCAGTTACTCGAACAGGGGTGAGCAGTTCTTC	CASSYSNRGEQFF
17	TRBJ1-1	TRBD1	once	TRBV5-5	TGTGCCAGCAGCTTTGTGGGACAGGGGCCTCGGGACACTGAAGCTTTCTTT	CASSFVGQGPRDTEAFF
17	TRBJ1-2	TRBD1	NA	TRBV18	TGTGCCAGCTCACCGCCCCGGGACAGTCCTGGACCTTATGGCTACACCTTC	CASSPPRDSPGPYGYTF
12	TRBJ1-3	TRBD1	NA	TRBV30	TGTGCCCGAGGGACAGCTGGAAACACCATATATTTT	CARGTAGNTIYF
14	TRBJ2-7	TRBD1	NA	TRBV27	TGTGCCAGCAGTCTAAGACAGGGGCTCTTCGAGCAGTACTTC	CASSLRQGLFEQYF
14	TRBJ1-5	NA	NA	TRBV6-6	TGTGCCAGCAGTTACGGTACGGGCAATCAGCCCCAGCATTTT	CASSYGTGNQPQHF
15	TRBJ2-7	TRBD1	NA	TRBV5-5	TGTGCCAGCACCCTTATTGACAGGGCCTCCTACGAGCAGTACTTC	CASTLIDRASYEQYF
12	TRBJ2-3	NA	NA	TRBV6-5	TGTGCCAGCATCGGGAGCACAGATACGCAGTATTTT	CASIGSTDTQYF
15	TRBJ2-7	TRBD1	NA	TRBV6-5	TGTGCCAGCAGTCTAACCGGGACAGGGCATTACGAGCAGTACTTC	CASSLTGTGHYEQYF
14	TRBJ1-2	TRBD1	NA	TRBV30	TGTGCCTGGAGCCTCCTCGGACAGGGCTATGGCTACACCTTC	CAWSLLGQGYGYTF
16	TRBJ2-3	NA	once	TRBV7-3	TGTGCCAGCAGCTTAAAGAGGGGGGGGAGGACAGATACGCAGTATTTT	CASSLKRGGRTDTQYF
14	TRBJ2-5	NA	NA	TRBV29-1	TGCAGCGTTGAAGATCCGTCCCTGCGAGAGACCCAGTACTTC	CSVEDPSLRETQYF
14	TRBJ1-1	TRBD1	NA	TRBV30	TGTGCCTGGAGTAGGCCAGGGGGCAACACTGAAGCTTTCTTT	CAWSRPGGNTEAFF
16	TRBJ2-7	NA	NA	TRBV9	TGTGCCAGCAGCGTAGGGGGACCAGGGGAGACCTACGAGCAGTACTTC	CASSVGGPGETYEQYF
13	TRBJ1-1	TRBD1	NA	TRBV7-2	TGTGCCAGCAGTCCGAACCGGGACAGGGCGGCTTTCTTT	CASSPNRDRAAFF
15	TRBJ2-1	NA	NA	TRBV6-1	TGTGCCAGCAGTGAAGTACAGGGCCCCTACAATGAGCAGTTCTTC	CASSEVQGPYNEQFF
15	TRBJ2-7	TRBD1	NA	TRBV2	TGTGCCAGCAGTGATTGGGACAGGGAATCCTACGAGCAGTACTTC	CASSDWDRESYEQYF
15	TRBJ2-1	TRBD2	NA	TRBV6-4	TGTGCCAGCAGGAGTACTAGCGAAGCCTACAATGAGCAGTTCTTC	CASRSTSEAYNEQFF
16	TRBJ1-5	NA	NA	TRBV4-1	TGCGCCAGCAGCCAACCACCGACAGTGGGCGGCCAGCCCCAGCATTTT	CASSQPPTVGGQPQHF
15	TRBJ1-4	TRBD1	NA	TRBV18	TGTGCCAGCTCACCATCCCGGGACAGGGTCGAAAAACTGTTTTTT	CASSPSRDRVEKLFF
14	TRBJ2-7	NA	NA	TRBV18	TGTGCCAGCTCTTCCGGGAATAAGAAGGTCGAGCAGTACTTC	CASSSGNKKVEQYF
15	TRBJ1-1	TRBD1	NA	TRBV9	TGTGCCAGCAGCACGGGACAGGGAGTGAACACTGAAGCTTTCTTT	CASSTGQGVNTEAFF
16	TRBJ2-5	TRBD2	NA	TRBV30	TGTGCCTGGACCAGAGGGACTAGCGGGAGCCAAGAGACCCAGTACTTC	CAWTRGTSGSQETQYF
17	TRBJ2-3	TRBD2	NA	TRBV7-2	TGTGCCAGCAGCTTATCTTCCAGCGGGGGGATCACAGATACGCAGTATTTT	CASSLSSSGGITDTQYF
15	TRBJ1-4	NA	NA	TRBV10-3	TGTGCCATCAGTGAGAAGGGGGATGGTAATGAAAAACTGTTTTTT	CAISEKGDGNEKLFF
14	TRBJ2-7	NA	NA	TRBV7-9	TGTGCCAGCAGCCAACGACTTCAAAATTACGAGCAGTACTTC	CASSQRLQNYEQYF
17	TRBJ1-4	NA	NA	TRBV4-1	TGCGCCAGCAGCCAAGATGAGGACTTGACCTATAATGAAAAACTGTTTTTT	CASSQDEDLTYNEKLFF
14	TRBJ2-3	NA	once	TRBV10-3	TGTGCCCTCCGGGGTGGGGGCCAGGGAGATACGCAGTATTTT	CALRGGGQGDTQYF
12	TRBJ1-2	TRBD1	NA	TRBV9	TGTGCCAGCACCCAGGGGGTCTCTGGCTACACCTTC	CASTQGVSGYTF
16	TRBJ1-6	TRBD1	NA	TRBV4-3	TGCGCCAGCAGCACAAGCCGGGACAGGGTGAACTCACCCCTCCACTTT	CASSTSRDRVNSPLHF
17	TRBJ2-3	NA	NA	TRBV5-4	TGTGCCAGCAGCTTCCCCTGGGGTGGGACGGGGGAAGGTACGCAGTATTTT	CASSFPWGGTGEGTQYF
13	TRBJ1-5	NA	NA	TRBV30	TGTGCCTGGAGTGTGGCAGGAGGACAGCCCCAGCATTTT	CAWSVAGGQPQHF
14	TRBJ1-6	NA	NA	TRBV25-1	TGTGCCAGCAGTGAATTAGTATATAATTCACCCCTCCACTTT	CASSELVYNSPLHF
15	TRBJ2-3	NA	NA	TRBV7-6	TGTGCCAGCAGCTCGGGGGACTGGGCGACAGATACGCAGTATTTT	CASSSGDWATDTQYF
15	TRBJ2-1	TRBD2	NA	TRBV6-5	TGTGCCAGCAGGCCCGGAGTAGCGGGTTACAATGAGCAGTTCTTC	CASRPGVAGYNEQFF
15	TRBJ1-3	NA	NA	TRBV28	TGTGCCAGCAGTTTCTCCAGATCCCCTGGAAACACCATATATTTT	CASSFSRSPGNTIYF
15	TRBJ2-1	TRBD1	NA	TRBV15	TGTGCCACCAGCAGGGACAGGGCAGTATGGAATGAGCAGTTCTTC	CATSRDRAVWNEQFF
15	TRBJ2-7	TRBD2	NA	TRBV2	TGTGCCAGCAGCGTCTCTAGCGGTGACTTAATACAGCAGTACTTC	CASSVSSGDLIQQYF
16	TRBJ2-3	TRBD2	NA	TRBV19	TGTGCCAGTAGTATAGCAGCGGGAGAAGGTTCGGATACGCAGTATTTT	CASSIAAGEGSDTQYF
14	TRBJ2-5	TRBD2	NA	TRBV7-9	TGTGCCAGCAGCTTAGTAGGTAGCGGGGAGACCCAGTACTTC	CASSLVGSGETQYF
14	TRBJ1-6	TRBD1	NA	TRBV13	TGTGCCAGCAGCTTAGGACAGGGGTGGGGACCCCTCCACTTT	CASSLGQGWGPLHF